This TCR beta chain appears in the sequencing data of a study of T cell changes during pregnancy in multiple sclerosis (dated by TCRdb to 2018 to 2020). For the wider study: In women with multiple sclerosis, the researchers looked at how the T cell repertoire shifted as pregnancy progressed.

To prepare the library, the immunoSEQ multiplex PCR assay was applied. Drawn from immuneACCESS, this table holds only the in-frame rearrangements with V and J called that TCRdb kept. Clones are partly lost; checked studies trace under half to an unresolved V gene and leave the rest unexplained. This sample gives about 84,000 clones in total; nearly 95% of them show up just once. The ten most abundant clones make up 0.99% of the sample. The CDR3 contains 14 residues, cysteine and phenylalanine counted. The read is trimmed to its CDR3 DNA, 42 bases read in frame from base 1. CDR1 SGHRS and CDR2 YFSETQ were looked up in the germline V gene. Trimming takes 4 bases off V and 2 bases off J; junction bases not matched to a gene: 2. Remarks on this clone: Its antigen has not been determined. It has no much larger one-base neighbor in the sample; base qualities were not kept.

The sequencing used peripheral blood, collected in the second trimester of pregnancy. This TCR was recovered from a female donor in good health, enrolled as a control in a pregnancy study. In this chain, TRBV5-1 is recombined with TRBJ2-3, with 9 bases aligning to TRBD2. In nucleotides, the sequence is TGCGCCAGCAGCGTAGCGGGAGTCACAGATACGCAGTATTTT. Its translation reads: CASSVAGVTDTQYF.